The rows below give T cell receptor beta chains drawn from one sample of a study of cytomegalovirus exposure and HLA in healthy donors. The repertoire was sequenced with immunoSEQ multiplex PCR; TCRdb's copy has only in-frame clones and lacks some. This table holds tens of thousands of clones. The material sequenced was PBMCs. Receptors originate from a male donor in good health and CMV-seronegative. Each CDR3 is given with its conserved first and last residue. The D gene is left open where the match is weak.

j_call d_call v_call cdr3_nt cdr3_aa
TRBJ2-2 . TRBV7-9 TGTGCCAGCAGTCCACGGGAAAAACTCACCGGGGAGCTGTTTTTT CASSPREKLTGELFF
TRBJ2-4 TRBD1 TRBV19 TGTGCCAGTAGCCCCTTGGGACAGGGCTTAGACATTCAGTACTTC CASSPLGQGLDIQYF
TRBJ1-2 TRBD1 TRBV5-6 TGTGCCAGCAGCAAAATCGGGTTATCAGGGGGTGCCTATGGCTACACCTTC CASSKIGLSGGAYGYTF
TRBJ1-1 . TRBV20-1 TGCAGTGGCCGCGAGATCGCTGAAGCTTTCTTT CSGREIAEAFF
TRBJ2-1 TRBD2 TRBV5-1 TGCGCCAGCAGCTTGGCCGGGACTAGCGGCAATGAGCAGTTCTTC CASSLAGTSGNEQFF
TRBJ1-2 . TRBV6-6 TGTGCCAGCAGTCCACAGGGTACAAATGGCTACACCTTC CASSPQGTNGYTF
TRBJ1-5 . TRBV6-5 TGTGCCAGCAGTCGAGAAACAGGGTTGAATCAGCCCCAGCATTTT CASSRETGLNQPQHF
TRBJ2-5 TRBD2 TRBV5-1 TGCGCCAGCAGCTTGTTTAGCGGGACCGACCAAGAGACCCAGTACTTC CASSLFSGTDQETQYF
TRBJ2-7 . TRBV4-3 TGCGCCAGCAGCCAAGATTTGGCGGTAGGCAACGAGCAGTACTTC CASSQDLAVGNEQYF
TRBJ1-2 . TRBV28 TGTGCCAGCATTGGGCCGTTAGGTGGCTACACCTTC CASIGPLGGYTF
TRBJ1-2 . TRBV4-1 TGCGCCAGCAGCCATACGGGGGTTGACTATGGCTACACCTTC CASSHTGVDYGYTF
TRBJ2-1 . TRBV2 TGTGCCAGCAGCATCGACTCCAGTGAGCAGTTCTTC CASSIDSSEQFF
TRBJ2-7 TRBD1 TRBV27 TGTGCCAGCAGTTTAACAGGGGGTGGTTACGAGCAGTACTTC CASSLTGGGYEQYF
TRBJ1-2 . TRBV4-1 TGCGCCAGCAGCCAAGAGGCAAAGGGGCCGAACTATGGCTACACCTTC CASSQEAKGPNYGYTF
TRBJ1-6 . TRBV4-3 TGCGCCAGCAGCCCGTCGGTTGGACAGTGGAATTCACCCCTCCACTTT CASSPSVGQWNSPLHF
TRBJ2-2 . TRBV9 TGTGCCAGCAGCGTAGAATCGAGCACCGGGGAGCTGTTTTTT CASSVESSTGELFF
TRBJ2-2 TRBD2 TRBV6-4 TGTGCCAGCAGTCCGGGGGGGCATAACGGGGAGCTGTTTTTT CASSPGGHNGELFF
TRBJ1-4 . TRBV5-4 TGTGCCAGCAGCTTGGATCGGCAGCCCGTCGGGGAAAAACTGTTTTTT CASSLDRQPVGEKLFF